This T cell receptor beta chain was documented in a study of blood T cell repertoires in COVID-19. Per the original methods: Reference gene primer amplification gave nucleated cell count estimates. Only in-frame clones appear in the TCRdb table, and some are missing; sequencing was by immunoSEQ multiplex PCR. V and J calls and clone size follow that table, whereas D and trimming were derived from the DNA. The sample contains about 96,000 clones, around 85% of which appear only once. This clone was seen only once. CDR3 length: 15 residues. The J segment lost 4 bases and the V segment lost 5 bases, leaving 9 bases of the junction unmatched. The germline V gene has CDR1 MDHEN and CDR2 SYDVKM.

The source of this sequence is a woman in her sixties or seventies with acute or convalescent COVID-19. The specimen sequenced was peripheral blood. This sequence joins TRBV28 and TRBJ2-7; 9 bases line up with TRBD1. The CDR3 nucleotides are TGTGCCAGCAGTCTTCACAGGGGGCGCCAGTACGAGCAGTACTTC. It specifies CASSLHRGRQYEQYF. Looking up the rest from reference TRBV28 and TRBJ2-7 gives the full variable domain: DVKVTQSSRYLVKRTGEKVFLECVQDMDHENMFWYRQDPGLGLRLIYFSYDVKMKEKGDIPEGYSVSREKKERFSLILESASTNQTSMYLCASSLHRGRQYEQYFGPGTRLTVT.